The 30 T cell receptor beta chains in this list originate from one sample, sequenced in a study of cytomegalovirus exposure and HLA in healthy donors (dated by TCRdb to the late 2010s). The library was generated by the immunoSEQ multiplex PCR assay. The multiplex PCR relied on a mix of 60 forward primers for TCR Vbeta segments and 13 reverse primers for TCR Jbeta segments. TCRdb re-hosts the immuneACCESS table, in-frame sequences only. Its copies lack some clones; in the studies checked, an unresolved V gene accounts for under half of them, and the cause for the rest is not known. Here the sample has fewer than 60,000 clones; 70% to 80% occur a single time. The ten largest account for approximately 3.6% of the sample. Source material: PBMCs. These receptors came from a woman aged 40 to 55 in good health and CMV-seropositive.

This clone appeared a few times. The rearrangement joins TRBV5-4 to TRBJ2-7; the D gene is possibly TRBD1 (6 bases). CDR1 is SGHNT and CDR2 is YYREEE in the germline V gene (reference sequence). The CDR3 has 12 amino acids. The V end was cut by 3 bases, the J end by 11 bases, with 15 bases between. The CDR3 region has the DNA TGTGCCAGCAGCTCGACAGGCAGCTGGGAGTACTTC. Residues: CASSSTGSWEYF.

This chain links TRBV7-2 with TRBJ2-7; 10 bases fit TRBD2. In germline, CDR1 is SGHTA, CDR2 FQGNSA. Trimming cost V 6 bases and J 3 bases; bases outside gene matches: 5. The CDR3 spans 14 residues. The CDR3 sequence: CASSKAGGLYEQYF. The DNA of the CDR3 is TGTGCCAGCAGTAAAGCGGGGGGGCTCTACGAGCAGTACTTC.

This clone was counted once. One junction end disagrees with the germline gene, perhaps due to a read error. The chain links TRBV10-3 to TRBJ1-2; D gene ambiguous. Germline values: CDR1 ENHRY, CDR2 SYGVKD. This CDR3 is built from 15 residues. The CDR3 here is CAISEPQAGDYVYTF. The DNA of the CDR3 is TGTGCCATCAGTGAGCCCCAAGCAGGCGACTATGTCTACACCTTC.

The rearrangement links TRBV7-8 to TRBJ2-3; 8 nucleotides match TRBD1. There are 17 residues in the CDR3. The germline V gene encodes CDR1 SGHVS and CDR2 FQNEAQ. J gave up 1 base and V 0 bases, and 6 bases lay outside the gene matches. The CDR3 is CASSLAARTGRTDTQYF. CDR3 bases: TGTGCCAGCAGCTTAGCCGCTAGGACAGGGCGCACAGATACGCAGTATTTT.

The V and J genes are TRBV5-1 and TRBJ1-5; 9 bases are a match to TRBD1. The germline V gene encodes CDR1 SGHRS and CDR2 YFSETQ. J lost 5 bases, V lost 1 base, and 1 base had no gene match. The CDR3 is made up of 14 amino acids. CDR3: CASSLRQGDQPQHF. The CDR3 DNA reads as TGCGCCAGCAGCTTGCGACAGGGGGATCAGCCCCAGCATTTT.

This clone was detected a few times. The chain joins TRBV5-6 to TRBJ2-1, with 8 nucleotides matching TRBD2. Germline loops: CDR1 SGHDT, CDR2 YYEEEE. This CDR3 is 15 amino acids long. With V trimmed by 1 base and J by 4 bases, 4 bases remained unmatched. CDR3 in amino acids: CASSLITGGYNEQFF. Written as DNA, the CDR3 is TGTGCCAGCAGCTTGATCACGGGGGGGTACAATGAGCAGTTCTTC. Complete variable domain (other parts from reference TRBV5-6 and TRBJ2-1): DAGVTQSPTHLIKTRGQQVTLRCSPKSGHDTVSWYQQALGQGPQFIFQYYEEEERQRGNFPDRFSGHQFPNYSSELNVNALLLGDSALYLCASSLITGGYNEQFFGPGTRLTVL.

This chain uses TRBV7-9 with TRBJ1-1; D ambiguous. The germline CDR1 and CDR2 sequences are SEHNR and FQNEAQ (reference sequence). Trimming took 2 bases from V and 4 from J, leaving 11 bases between them. This CDR3 spans 14 amino acids. The CDR3 DNA sequence: TGTGCCAGCAGCTTATGGGGAGAGGGCACTGAAGCTTTCTTT. It is translated as CASSLWGEGTEAFF.

J is TRBJ2-3 and V is TRBV11-2; 9 bases fit TRBD1. V dropped 0 bases and J dropped 5; count of bases not matched to a gene: 9. Looked up from germline, CDR1 is SGHAT and CDR2 is FQNNGV. This CDR3 has 17 residues. The CDR3 nucleotides are TGTGCCAGCAGCTTAGAACCCGGGACAGGGATAGTAGATACGCAGTATTTT. It translates to CASSLEPGTGIVDTQYF.

The rearrangement uses TRBV29-1 and TRBJ2-7; weak D call: TRBD2 (5 bases). Trimming pared 6 bases from V and 0 bases from J, leaving 6 bases between. The germline CDR1 and CDR2 sequences are SQVTM and ANQGSEA. This CDR3 contains 11 residues. CDR3 residues: CSVGSSYEQYF. DNA for the CDR3: TGCAGCGTGGGGAGCTCCTACGAGCAGTACTTC.

The chain employs TRBV2 and TRBJ2-4; a weak D match, TRBD1 (6 bases). Germline CDR1 reads SNHLY; CDR2 reads FYNNEI. The V end lost 5 bases, the J end lost 7 bases, and 12 bases lay between the germline ends. CDR3 size: 13 residues. This chain's CDR3 is CASSTGIGNIQYF. For the CDR3, the DNA is TGTGCCAGCAGTACAGGGATCGGGAACATTCAGTACTTC.

This rearrangement joins TRBV29-1 to TRBJ1-1; D may be TRBD1 (5 bases). Deletions cut 3 bases from V and 1 base from J, with 9 bases between. CDR3 length equals 13 residues. Germline-derived CDR1 and CDR2 are SQVTM and ANQGSEA. This CDR3 is CSVDNGGNTEAFF. The DNA of the CDR3 is TGCAGCGTTGATAACGGGGGGAACACTGAAGCTTTCTTT.

This sequence joins TRBV6-6 and TRBJ1-2; 9 nucleotides match TRBD1. CDR1 and CDR2 from the germline V gene are MNHNY and SVGAGI (reference sequence). Trimming removed 3 bases from V and 3 bases from J; junction bases left unmatched: 5. The CDR3 spans 15 residues. CDR3 residues: CASSYGTGIDYGYTF. DNA for the CDR3: TGTGCCAGCAGTTATGGGACAGGGATTGACTATGGCTACACCTTC.

This rearrangement joins TRBV19 to TRBJ2-5, with D maybe TRBD2 (6 bases). V dropped 5 bases and J dropped 2 bases, with 15 bases sitting between them. In germline, CDR1 is LNHDA, CDR2 SQIVND (reference sequence). There are 15 residues in the CDR3. CDR3 bases: TGTGCCAGTAGTCCTACCAAAAGCGGGCAAGAGACCCAGTACTTC. Encoded protein: CASSPTKSGQETQYF.

The chain is built from TRBV5-6 and TRBJ2-7; tentative D call: TRBD2 (6 bases). V gave up 3 bases and J gave up 5 bases, with 15 bases separating them. The CDR3 length is 14 residues. CDR1 SGHDT and CDR2 YYEEEE come from the germline V gene. The CDR3 coding sequence is TGTGCCAGCAGCTGGAGGGAAGAGGTGGACGAGCAGTACTTC. Protein: CASSWREEVDEQYF.

This rearrangement joins TRBV4-1 to TRBJ2-7, with D possibly matching TRBD1 (5 bases). Germline loops: CDR1 MGHRA, CDR2 YSYEKL. This CDR3 is 15 amino acids long. V shed 1 base and J shed 4 bases, with 14 bases lying between them. This chain's CDR3 is CASSQVGGARYEQYF. In DNA, the CDR3 is TGCGCCAGCAGCCAAGTAGGTGGGGCGCGGTACGAGCAGTACTTC.

The chain is built from TRBV10-3 and TRBJ1-1; D is ambiguous. Trimming removed 5 bases from V and 4 bases from J, with 8 bases in between. The CDR3 sequence is 12 residues long. Germline assignment: CDR1 ENHRY and CDR2 SYGVKD. Here the CDR3 reads CAISKSGTEAFF. For the CDR3, the DNA is TGTGCCATCAGTAAATCGGGCACTGAAGCTTTCTTT.

CDR3 nucleotides: TGTGCCAGCAGCTTAGAGACTATAAGGCCCCCTGGCTATGGCTACACCTTC. Translated, it gives CASSLETIRPPGYGYTF. The gene calls are TRBV7-2 and TRBJ1-2; no definite D call. Looked up from germline, CDR1 is SGHTA and CDR2 is FQGNSA. The ends were cut back, 1 base at V and 4 bases at J, with 19 bases in the middle. This CDR3 is built from 17 residues.

This rearrangement joins TRBV4-1 to TRBJ2-1; 9 nucleotides match TRBD1. Losses at the gene ends were 5 bases for V and 8 bases for J; bases not matched to a gene: 1. This CDR3 has 12 residues. Germline V lookup: CDR1 MGHRA, CDR2 YSYEKL. Written as DNA, the CDR3 is TGCGCCAGCAGCAGGACAGGGGATGAGCAGTTCTTC. This translates into CASSRTGDEQFF.

The chain carries TRBV15 and TRBJ1-3, with D possibly matching TRBD1 (6 bases). This CDR3 spans 16 amino acids. The V and J ends lost 0 bases and 4 bases respectively, with 13 bases between them. Germline CDR1 reads LNHNV; CDR2 reads YYDKDF (reference sequence). DNA of the CDR3: TGTGCCACCAGCAGAGATCAGGGGACTACCGGAAACACCATATATTTT. Its protein product is CATSRDQGTTGNTIYF.

V and J are TRBV27 and TRBJ1-2; D is unclear. CDR3 length: 15 residues. CDR1 is MNHEY, CDR2 SMNVEV, per germline (reference sequence). With 6 bases removed from V and 3 bases from J, the gap between germline ends came to 17 bases. The DNA for the CDR3 is TGTGCCAGCAGGGGAAAGGGAGGATCTCACTATGGCTACACCTTC. Its protein product is CASRGKGGSHYGYTF.

This chain joins TRBV19 and TRBJ1-5; D remains ambiguous. V dropped 5 bases and J dropped 6 bases, with 8 bases sitting between them. CDR3 length equals 12 residues. The germline V gene has CDR1 LNHDA and CDR2 SQIVND (reference sequence). CDR3 sequence: CASSEGFQPQHF. DNA for the CDR3: TGTGCCAGTAGTGAGGGTTTTCAGCCCCAGCATTTT.

V gene TRBV5-1 combines with J gene TRBJ1-1, with 12 nucleotides matching TRBD1. The CDR3 length is 17 residues. Losses at the gene ends were 4 bases for V and 2 bases for J; bases not matched to a gene: 9. Germline V CDR1 and CDR2: SGHRS, YFSETQ. The CDR3 DNA is TGCGCCAGCAGCCGGGAGGGGACAGGGGGCCTCAACACTGAAGCTTTCTTT. It yields the protein CASSREGTGGLNTEAFF.

This clone was observed a handful of times. The chain recombines TRBV5-1 with TRBJ2-5; the match to TRBD2 covers 7 bases. V shed 0 bases and J 2 bases; nucleotides not matched to a gene: 4. Per the germline V gene, CDR1 is SGHRS and CDR2 is YFSETQ. The CDR3 spans 15 residues. The CDR3 region has the DNA TGCGCCAGCAGCTTGGCCCAGGGAGGGCAAGAGACCCAGTACTTC. The encoded protein is CASSLAQGGQETQYF.

This clone has just one count. The V and J genes are TRBV18 and TRBJ2-3; 7 bases fit TRBD2. The ends lost 5 bases at V and 0 bases at J; junction bases unmatched: 5. The CDR3 sequence is 15 residues long. Germline V gene data show CDR1 as KGHSH and CDR2 as LQKENI. CDR3 amino acids: CASSLAGSSTDTQYF. In nucleotides, the CDR3 is TGTGCCAGCTCATTAGCGGGTTCTAGCACAGATACGCAGTATTTT.

The rearrangement links TRBV7-2 to TRBJ1-5, with 8 bases that match TRBD1. The CDR3 extends over 16 amino acids. Germline CDR1 and CDR2: SGHTA and FQGNSA. V gave up 5 bases and J gave up 0 bases; unmatched junction bases: 6. The CDR3 DNA reads TGTGCCAGCAGCCAGGGGGCAGGACCTAGCAATCAGCCCCAGCATTTT. Its translation is CASSQGAGPSNQPQHF.

In its sample, this clone was seen once. The chain carries TRBV6-1 and TRBJ1-2, with D possibly being TRBD1 (6 bases). Germline V CDR1 and CDR2: MNHNS, SASEGT. This CDR3 contains 16 residues. Trimming pared 2 bases from V and 5 bases from J, leaving 18 bases between. The CDR3 region is CASSESRRTADYGYTF. The CDR3 coding sequence is TGTGCCAGCAGTGAAAGTAGGAGGACAGCGGATTATGGCTACACCTTC.

The rearrangement links TRBV11-2 to TRBJ1-6, with a tentative D call TRBD1 (5 bases). The V end was cut by 2 bases, the J end by 4 bases, with 21 bases between. The CDR3 has 19 residues. CDR1 is SGHAT and CDR2 is FQNNGV in the germline V gene. Here the CDR3 DNA reads TGTGCCAGCAGCTTAATGCCTCACCGTAACAGGATTTATAATTCACCCCTCCACTTT. Translating it yields CASSLMPHRNRIYNSPLHF.

The table lists this clone with a count of one. The chain joins TRBV25-1 to TRBJ2-5; 8 positions agree with TRBD2. Trimming cost V 2 bases and J 5 bases; bases outside gene matches: 7. Germline V gene lookup returns CDR1 MGHDK and CDR2 SYGVNS. The CDR3 contains 15 residues. The DNA of the CDR3 is TGTGCCAGCAGTGAAGTTCGGGGGGGCCTTGAGACCCAGTACTTC. This gives the protein CASSEVRGGLETQYF.

The V gene is TRBV6-1, the J gene TRBJ2-2; 12 bases are shared with TRBD2. V shed 4 bases and J 4 bases; nucleotides not matched to a gene: 4. The length of the CDR3 is 16 residues. CDR1 and CDR2 from the germline V gene are MNHNS and SASEGT. CDR3 in amino acids: CASSVLTSGGTGELFF. For the CDR3, the DNA is TGTGCCAGCAGTGTCCTGACTAGCGGGGGCACCGGGGAGCTGTTTTTT.

In this sample, this clone turned up once. This rearrangement joins TRBV10-2 to TRBJ2-1; tentative D call: TRBD1 (5 bases). The CDR3 is 13 amino acids. Looked up from germline, CDR1 is WSHSY and CDR2 is SAAADI. V was pared by 4 bases and J by 3 bases, with 7 bases between. CDR3 DNA sequence: TGCGCCAGCAGTGTAGACAGCTACAATGAGCAGTTCTTC. Its translation: CASSVDSYNEQFF.